The table lists the clone carrying this TCR beta chain with a count of one. What it recognizes is unknown. These data are taken from a study of graft-versus-host responses after intestinal transplantation. In the study overall: Recipients got multivisceral, liver-intestinal, or isolated intestinal transplants. For approximately 3 years after anti-thymocyte globulin induction, all recipients took tacrolimus and steroids.

The assay was immunoSEQ multiplex PCR, and TCRdb's table has in-frame clones only and misses some. The table has tens of thousands of clones, roughly 92% seen once. V was clipped by 1 base and J by 8 bases, with 18 bases between them. The CDR3 loop spans 16 amino acids. The germline V gene has CDR1 LGHNA and CDR2 YNFKEQ. The chain is built from TRBV4-2 and TRBJ2-4; perhaps D is TRBD1 or TRBD2 (5 bases each). The source material was unstimulated CD8+ T cells sorted from spleen or lymph node cells, sampled before transplant. This sequence was found in a human donor who was the organ donor for an intestinal transplant. CDR3 bases: TGTGCCAGCAGCCAAGGGCCGTCACTAGTCAGGGACATTCAGTACTTC. Encoded protein: CASSQGPSLVRDIQYF.